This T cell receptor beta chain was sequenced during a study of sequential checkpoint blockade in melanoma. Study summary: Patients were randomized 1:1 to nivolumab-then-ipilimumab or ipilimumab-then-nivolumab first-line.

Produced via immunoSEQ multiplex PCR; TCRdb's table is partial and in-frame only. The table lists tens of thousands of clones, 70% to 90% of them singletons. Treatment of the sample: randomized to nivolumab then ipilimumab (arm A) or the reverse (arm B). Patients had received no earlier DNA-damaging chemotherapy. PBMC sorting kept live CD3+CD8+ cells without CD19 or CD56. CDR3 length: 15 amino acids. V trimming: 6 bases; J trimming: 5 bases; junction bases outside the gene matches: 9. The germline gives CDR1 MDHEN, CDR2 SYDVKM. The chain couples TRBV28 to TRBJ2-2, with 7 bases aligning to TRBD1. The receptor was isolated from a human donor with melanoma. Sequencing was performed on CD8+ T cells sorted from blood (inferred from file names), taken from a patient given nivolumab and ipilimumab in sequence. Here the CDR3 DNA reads TGTGCCAGCAGGACAGGGCTTTTGGGGACCGGGGAGCTGTTTTTT. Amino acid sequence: CASRTGLLGTGELFF.